The rows below give T cell receptor beta chains drawn from one sample of a study of human T cells and chemical hapten exposure. TCRdb independently ran MiXCR on the RACE reads; one entry per CDR3 protein. The sample shows 150,000 to 200,000 distinct CDR3 sequences, 30% of them seen only once. The input for sequencing was whole blood, taken in connection with sensitization to the hapten diphenylcyclopropenone (DPC). The receptors shown here come from a woman in her 30s with alopecia areata. Some clones in this sample may be carry-over from other donors' samples. Both conserved end residues are part of each CDR3. A D gene is named only where the DNA matches it firmly. The size field is filled for only some rows; it gives once, few, many or a size class.

J | length | D | V | size | DNA | CDR3
TRBJ2-5 | 17 | NA | TRBV3-1 | NA | TGTGCCAGCAGCCAAGCGTCAGGAGTAAGAATCCAAGAGACCCAGTACTTC | CASSQASGVRIQETQYF
TRBJ2-1 | 12 | TRBD2 | TRBV20-1 | few | TGCAGTGCTTCGCGGGGGTACAATGAGCAGTTCTTC | CSASRGYNEQFF
TRBJ1-2 | 15 | NA | TRBV28 | NA | TGTGCCAGCAGTCCCGGGACCCGCACTAACTATGGCTACACCTTC | CASSPGTRTNYGYTF
TRBJ1-1 | 12 | TRBD1 | TRBV29-1 | NA | TGCAGCGCCAGCCGACAGGGGAGGGAAGCTTTCTTT | CSASRQGREAFF
TRBJ1-2 | 15 | NA | TRBV6-2/TRBV6-3 | NA | TGTGCCAGCAGTCGACCGGGACAACTTAACTATGGCTACACCTTC | CASSRPGQLNYGYTF
TRBJ1-2 | 12 | NA | TRBV6-5 | few | TGTGCCAGCAGTTCGGAGCGGTATGGCTACACCTTC | CASSSERYGYTF
TRBJ2-1 | 13 | NA | TRBV27 | NA | TGTGCCAGCAGTTCGGACTTGTACAATGAGCAGTTCTTC | CASSSDLYNEQFF
TRBJ2-7 | 15 | NA | TRBV5-1 | few | TGCGCCAGCAGCTTGGGGACGGACCCTTTCTACGAGCAGTACTTC | CASSLGTDPFYEQYF
TRBJ2-3 | 14 | TRBD1 | TRBV29-1 | few | TGCAGCGTTCCCCGGACAGGGGGCACAGATACGCAGTATTTT | CSVPRTGGTDTQYF
TRBJ1-6 | 16 | NA | TRBV15 | few | TGTGCCACCAGCAGAGACGGGGGGTCCTATAATTCACCCCTCCACTTT | CATSRDGGSYNSPLHF
TRBJ2-5 | 14 | NA | TRBV7-2 | NA | TGTGCCAGCAGCACCCGACAGTGGGGGGAGACCCAGTACTTC | CASSTRQWGETQYF
TRBJ1-2 | 13 | TRBD1 | TRBV28 | NA | TGTGCCAGCAGCAGACAGGGGATTGATGGCTACACCTTC | CASSRQGIDGYTF
TRBJ2-7 | 15 | TRBD2 | TRBV6-2/TRBV6-3 | NA | TGTGCCAGCAGATATCCGGGACTACATTCCTACGAGCAGTACTTC | CASRYPGLHSYEQYF
TRBJ1-2 | 12 | NA | TRBV20-1 | NA | TGCAGTGCTGCCAGGGTTAACTATGGCTACACCTTC | CSAARVNYGYTF
TRBJ1-4 | 16 | TRBD1 | TRBV7-2 | NA | TGTGCCAGCAGCTTACAGGGGGCGTCGACTAATGAAAAACTGTTTTTT | CASSLQGASTNEKLFF
TRBJ2-1 | 13 | NA | TRBV4-2 | NA | TGTGCCAGCAGCCAAGACCCTAGCGATGAGCAGTTCTTC | CASSQDPSDEQFF
TRBJ1-1 | 14 | NA | TRBV20-1 | NA | TGCAGTGCTAGAGATCGTTCGGGTCGGACTGAAGCTTTCTTT | CSARDRSGRTEAFF
TRBJ2-2 | 17 | TRBD2 | TRBV24-1 | NA | TGTGCCACCAGTGATTTGCCCCTTCCGGGGGGGACCGGGGAGCTGTTTTTT | CATSDLPLPGGTGELFF
TRBJ2-1 | 12 | NA | TRBV25-1 | NA | TGTGCCAGCCAACTGGCTCGTCATGAGCAGTTCTTC | CASQLARHEQFF
TRBJ2-3 | 14 | NA | TRBV28 | NA | TGTGCCAGCAGTAATCGACTTGGCACAGATACGCAGTATTTT | CASSNRLGTDTQYF
TRBJ2-1 | 16 | TRBD2 | TRBV27 | NA | TGTGCCAGCAGTTTATTAACGGGAGGGCCGGTCAATGAGCAGTTCTTC | CASSLLTGGPVNEQFF
TRBJ2-5 | 13 | NA | TRBV7-7 | NA | TGTGCTAGCAGCTTAGTGGACCAAGAGACCCAGTACTTC | CASSLVDQETQYF
TRBJ2-5 | 15 | TRBD1 | TRBV2 | NA | TGTGCCAGCAGTAACAGACAGGGGGCCCGAGAGACCCAGTACTTC | CASSNRQGARETQYF
TRBJ2-1 | 16 | TRBD2 | TRBV20-1 | few | TGCAGTGCTAGAGATTTACTAGCGGGAGAGTACAATGAGCAGTTCTTC | CSARDLLAGEYNEQFF
TRBJ2-4 | 15 | NA | TRBV20-1 | NA | TGCAGTGCTAGAGATCGTGTGGTAGCCAAAAACATTCAGTACTTC | CSARDRVVAKNIQYF
TRBJ1-5 | 16 | NA | TRBV4-3 | few | TGCGCCAGCAGCCAAGGATTAGACAGCAGCAATCAGCCCCAGCATTTT | CASSQGLDSSNQPQHF
TRBJ1-6 | 15 | NA | TRBV9 | few | TGTGCCAGCAGCGGAAGGCAGGGAGGTAATTCACCCCTCCACTTT | CASSGRQGGNSPLHF
TRBJ2-5 | 12 | TRBD1 | TRBV29-1 | NA | TGCAGCGCTCGGACAGGTCCACTGACCCAGTACTTC | CSARTGPLTQYF
TRBJ2-5 | 17 | TRBD1 | TRBV15 | NA | TGTGCCACCAGCAGGGTTCTGGGGACAGGCTCCCAAGAGACCCAGTACTTC | CATSRVLGTGSQETQYF
TRBJ1-1 | 14 | NA | TRBV4-2 | NA | TGTGCCAGCAGCCAGGAGACAGCGAACACTGAAGCTTTCTTT | CASSQETANTEAFF
TRBJ1-3 | 15 | NA | TRBV4-3 | NA | TGCGCCAGCAGCCAAGACGGGACACCTGGAAACACCATATATTTT | CASSQDGTPGNTIYF
TRBJ2-1 | 17 | TRBD1 | TRBV10-3 | NA | TGTGCCATCAGTGTAGGAGAGTCAGGGGGTTTTCGTTTAGAGCAGTTCTTC | CAISVGESGGFRLEQFF
TRBJ2-7 | 13 | NA | TRBV12-3/TRBV12-4 | NA | TGTGCCAGCAGTCGGGACATCCCCTACGAGCAGTACTTC | CASSRDIPYEQYF
TRBJ1-3 | 13 | NA | TRBV20-1 | NA | TGCAGTGCTAGCGGGACCCATGGAAACACCATATATTTT | CSASGTHGNTIYF
TRBJ2-3 | 17 | TRBD2 | TRBV5-1 | NA | TGCGCCAGCAGCTTACCGACTAGCGGGAGCCTGACAGATACGCAGTATTTT | CASSLPTSGSLTDTQYF
TRBJ1-5 | 13 | NA | TRBV28 | NA | TGTGCCAGCAGCCCTCCTGGACTTCAGCCCCAGCATTTT | CASSPPGLQPQHF
TRBJ2-7 | 13 | TRBD1 | TRBV6-5 | many | TGTGCCAGCAGGCCCGGGACAGACTACGAGCAGTACTTC | CASRPGTDYEQYF
TRBJ1-1 | 17 | NA | TRBV28 | few | TGTGCCAGCAGTTCCTTACGACAGGATACTAGGTACACTGAAGCTTTCTTT | CASSSLRQDTRYTEAFF
TRBJ2-2 | 12 | NA | TRBV11-1 | NA | TGTGCCAGCAACTCTGGAGGCGGGGAGCTGTTTTTT | CASNSGGGELFF
TRBJ2-3 | 13 | NA | TRBV28 | few | TGTGCCAGCAGTTTTGGACCCTGGGATACGCAGTATTTT | CASSFGPWDTQYF
TRBJ2-7 | 15 | NA | TRBV7-9 | few | TGTGCCAGCAGCTTCCGGGACAAGGAGATTTACGAGCAGTACTTC | CASSFRDKEIYEQYF
TRBJ2-7 | 14 | NA | TRBV20-1 | NA | TGCAGTGCTAGAGAAACAGCAGCGTCCTACGAGCAGTACTTC | CSARETAASYEQYF
TRBJ2-7 | 15 | NA | TRBV23-1 | NA | TGCGCCAGCACCCCCGCACAGGGAAGCTCCTACGAGCAGTACTTC | CASTPAQGSSYEQYF
TRBJ2-7 | 16 | NA | TRBV28 | NA | TGTGCCAGCAGTTTGGGATTGCCCATTCCGCGGGACGAGCAGTACTTC | CASSLGLPIPRDEQYF
TRBJ2-1 | 14 | TRBD2 | TRBV2 | few | TGTGCCACCGTGGGGGGGAGCGCCTACAATGAGCAGTTCTTC | CATVGGSAYNEQFF
TRBJ2-7 | 13 | NA | TRBV27 | NA | TGTGCCAGCAGTATATCTGACAGTAACGAGCAGTACTTC | CASSISDSNEQYF
TRBJ2-3 | 17 | NA | TRBV7-2 | few | TGTGCCAGCAGCTTAAATCTGGGGAGGCGAAGCACAGATACGCAGTATTTT | CASSLNLGRRSTDTQYF
TRBJ1-1 | 14 | NA | TRBV28 | NA | TGTGCCAGCAGTTTCCCTGGGACTACTACCCGGGCTTTCTTT | CASSFPGTTTRAFF
TRBJ1-1 | 13 | TRBD1 | TRBV5-4 | NA | TGTGCCAGCAGCTTGGAGGCCGGGACAGGGGGTTTCTTT | CASSLEAGTGGFF